This is a list of T cell receptor beta chains from one sample in a study of cytomegalovirus exposure and HLA in healthy donors. TCRdb keeps only in-frame clones here, not all; method: immunoSEQ multiplex PCR. The sample records approximately 200,000 clones, approximately 87% being singletons. Sequencing was performed on PBMCs. These receptors came from a human donor in good health. Both conserved end residues are part of each CDR3. The order of the fields is clone size, J gene, D gene, CDR3 length, V gene, CDR3 protein, CDR3 DNA. The D gene is left open where the match is weak. Only part of the rows carry a size: once, few, many, or a class if the clone is expanded.

. | TRBJ2-7 | TRBD1 | 14 | TRBV5-1 | CASRRARQGDEQYF | TGCGCCAGCCGTAGGGCCAGACAGGGCGACGAGCAGTACTTC
. | TRBJ1-1 | TRBD1 | 17 | TRBV19 | CASRVKTGGKMNTEAFF | TGTGCCAGTAGGGTGAAGACAGGGGGTAAAATGAACACTGAAGCTTTCTTT
. | TRBJ2-3 | TRBD2 | 15 | TRBV9 | CASSVASGLTDTQYF | TGTGCCAGCAGCGTAGCTAGCGGCCTCACAGATACGCAGTATTTT
. | TRBJ2-2 | . | 13 | TRBV19 | CASRARESGELFF | TGTGCCAGTAGGGCACGGGAGTCCGGGGAGCTGTTTTTT
. | TRBJ2-7 | . | 14 | TRBV18 | CASSGQGRTYEQYF | TGTGCCAGCTCAGGGCAGGGTCGCACCTACGAGCAGTACTTC
once | TRBJ2-2 | TRBD2 | 16 | TRBV5-6 | CASSFQTSGYTGELFF | TGTGCCAGCAGCTTCCAAACTAGCGGGTACACCGGGGAGCTGTTTTTT
. | TRBJ2-1 | TRBD1 | 16 | TRBV18 | CASSPPPGQVYNEQFF | TGTGCCAGCTCACCACCGCCGGGACAGGTGTACAATGAGCAGTTCTTC
. | TRBJ2-5 | . | 14 | TRBV18 | CASSPPSTGETQYF | TGTGCCAGCTCACCGCCCTCTACAGGAGAGACCCAGTACTTC
. | TRBJ2-7 | . | 14 | TRBV5-8 | CASSLRRSSYEQYF | TGTGCCAGCAGCTTACGGAGGAGCTCCTACGAGCAGTACTTC
. | TRBJ1-2 | TRBD1 | 13 | TRBV5-4 | CASSLVTGDGYTF | TGTGCCAGCAGCTTGGTCACAGGGGATGGCTACACCTTC
. | TRBJ1-2 | TRBD1 | 12 | TRBV29-1 | CSVESPGGGYTF | TGCAGCGTAGAAAGTCCAGGGGGCGGCTACACCTTC
. | TRBJ2-7 | TRBD2 | 16 | TRBV18 | CASSLTGTSRTYEQYF | TGTGCCAGCTCACTCACCGGGACTAGCCGAACCTACGAGCAGTACTTC
. | TRBJ2-5 | TRBD2 | 17 | TRBV2 | CASSEDSGRVYQETQYF | TGTGCCAGCAGTGAAGATAGCGGGAGGGTGTACCAAGAGACCCAGTACTTC
. | TRBJ2-1 | TRBD2 | 16 | TRBV28 | CASSFPTSGGYNEQFF | TGTGCCAGCAGTTTTCCGACTAGCGGGGGGTACAATGAGCAGTTCTTC
few | TRBJ2-7 | . | 14 | TRBV5-1 | CASSLSSVNYEQYF | TGCGCCAGCAGCTTGAGTAGCGTTAACTACGAGCAGTACTTC
. | TRBJ1-2 | TRBD1 | 13 | TRBV29-1 | CSGGQGSGGGYTF | TGCAGCGGGGGACAGGGTAGCGGTGGTGGCTACACCTTC
. | TRBJ2-5 | . | 13 | TRBV6-6 | CASSYTGLETQYF | TGTGCCAGCAGTTATACGGGGTTGGAGACCCAGTACTTC
. | TRBJ1-1 | . | 15 | TRBV18 | CASSPDFEASTEAFF | TGTGCCAGCTCACCAGACTTTGAAGCCTCCACTGAAGCTTTCTTT
. | TRBJ1-5 | . | 14 | TRBV19 | CASMGGELHQPQHF | TGTGCCAGTATGGGAGGGGAGTTACATCAGCCCCAGCATTTT
. | TRBJ2-6 | . | 16 | TRBV23-1 | CASSQSLHNGANVLTF | TGCGCCAGCAGTCAATCTTTACATAATGGGGCCAACGTCCTGACTTTC
. | TRBJ2-7 | TRBD1 | 15 | TRBV6-1 | CASSEVTGGVYEQYF | TGTGCCAGCAGTGAAGTGACAGGGGGCGTATACGAGCAGTACTTC
. | TRBJ2-7 | TRBD2 | 19 | TRBV11-2 | CASSPARGLAGGKTYEQYF | TGTGCCAGCAGCCCCGCCAGGGGACTAGCGGGAGGAAAGACCTACGAGCAGTACTTC
. | TRBJ2-7 | . | 15 | TRBV5-4 | CASSPGQSPSYEQYF | TGTGCCAGCAGCCCTGGACAGTCCCCCTCCTACGAGCAGTACTTC
. | TRBJ1-5 | . | 15 | TRBV5-8 | CASSLDNRDNQPQHF | TGTGCCAGCAGCTTGGATAACAGGGACAATCAGCCCCAGCATTTT
few | TRBJ2-3 | . | 12 | TRBV15 | CATRQGSDTQYF | TGTGCCACCAGGCAGGGCAGCGATACGCAGTATTTT
once | TRBJ1-2 | . | 14 | TRBV28 | CASSLLTGFYGYTF | TGTGCCAGCAGTTTATTAACAGGGTTCTATGGCTACACCTTC
. | TRBJ1-6 | . | 17 | TRBV4-1 | CASSQGRGTAYNSPLHF | TGCGCCAGCAGCCAGGGTAGGGGGACGGCATATAATTCACCCCTCCACTTT
. | TRBJ2-3 | . | 18 | TRBV5-1 | CASSWGRKRALQSDTQYF | TGCGCCAGCAGCTGGGGTAGGAAGCGGGCCCTTCAGTCAGATACGCAGTATTTT
once | TRBJ1-6 | TRBD1 | 14 | TRBV28 | CASRKGQGGSPLHF | TGTGCCAGCCGTAAGGGACAGGGCGGCTCACCCCTCCACTTT
. | TRBJ1-6 | . | 14 | TRBV11-1 | CASSLLGGDSPLHF | TGTGCCAGCAGCTTACTGGGAGGAGATTCACCCCTCCACTTT
. | TRBJ1-2 | . | 14 | TRBV6-1 | CASSEAKGNYGYTF | TGTGCCAGCAGTGAAGCTAAGGGGAACTATGGCTACACCTTC
. | TRBJ2-3 | TRBD1 | 18 | TRBV4-1 | CASSFERGRTGATDTQYF | TGCGCCAGCAGCTTCGAACGGGGAAGGACAGGAGCAACAGATACGCAGTATTTT
. | TRBJ2-1 | . | 12 | TRBV5-1 | CASTTGRNEQFF | TGCGCCAGCACTACAGGACGCAATGAGCAGTTCTTC
. | TRBJ2-5 | TRBD1 | 11 | TRBV29-1 | CSLQGAETQYF | TGCAGCTTACAGGGGGCAGAGACCCAGTACTTC
. | TRBJ2-7 | TRBD1 | 16 | TRBV4-3 | CASSQDWVGQGYEQYF | TGCGCCAGCAGCCAAGATTGGGTGGGACAGGGCTACGAGCAGTACTTC
. | TRBJ2-5 | TRBD2 | 15 | TRBV4-1 | CASSQGLAGYETQYF | TGCGCCAGCAGCCAAGGTCTAGCGGGGTACGAGACCCAGTACTTC
. | TRBJ1-3 | . | 15 | TRBV7-6 | CASSLAAGSGNTIYF | TGTGCCAGCAGCTTAGCGGCAGGCTCTGGAAACACCATATATTTT
. | TRBJ1-2 | TRBD1 | 14 | TRBV6-5 | CASSVRDRDYGYTF | TGTGCCAGCAGTGTCCGGGACAGGGACTATGGCTACACCTTC
. | TRBJ1-5 | . | 13 | TRBV10-3 | CAISGGEAQPQHF | TGTGCCATCAGTGGGGGGGAGGCTCAGCCCCAGCATTTT
once | TRBJ2-7 | . | 11 | TRBV20-1 | CSARHAGEQYF | TGCAGTGCTAGACACGCAGGCGAGCAGTACTTC
few | TRBJ2-7 | TRBD1 | 15 | TRBV7-2 | CASSLVAGGSYEQYF | TGTGCCAGCAGCCTCGTTGCAGGGGGAAGCTACGAGCAGTACTTC
. | TRBJ2-7 | TRBD1 | 15 | TRBV5-4 | CASSSTGTGKHEQYF | TGTGCCAGCAGCTCGACCGGGACAGGGAAACACGAGCAGTACTTC
. | TRBJ1-2 | TRBD1 | 14 | TRBV27 | CASSFTGTGYGYTF | TGTGCCAGCAGTTTTACCGGGACAGGGTATGGCTACACCTTC
. | TRBJ2-3 | TRBD2 | 17 | TRBV9 | CASSVATSGIGTDTQYF | TGTGCCAGCAGCGTAGCGACTAGCGGGATAGGTACAGATACGCAGTATTTT
. | TRBJ2-3 | . | 13 | TRBV7-3 | CASSSSYTDTQYF | TGTGCCAGCAGCTCATCCTACACAGATACGCAGTATTTT
. | TRBJ2-1 | TRBD2 | 15 | TRBV7-8 | CASSPRGGRYNEQFF | TGTGCCAGCAGTCCGCGGGGGGGGCGTTACAATGAGCAGTTCTTC
. | TRBJ2-5 | . | 14 | TRBV19 | CASSTRAVGETQYF | TGTGCCAGTAGTACGAGGGCGGTAGGAGAGACCCAGTACTTC
. | TRBJ2-7 | TRBD1 | 14 | TRBV6-5 | CASSLRDRNTEQYF | TGTGCCAGCAGCCTTAGGGACAGGAATACCGAGCAGTACTTC
. | TRBJ2-7 | TRBD2 | 15 | TRBV4-1 | CASSQVAGAPYEQYF | TGCGCCAGCAGCCAAGTGGCGGGAGCCCCCTACGAGCAGTACTTC
once | TRBJ2-3 | TRBD2 | 17 | TRBV9 | CASSVAGRTSGPDTQYF | TGTGCCAGCAGCGTAGCGGGGAGGACTAGCGGGCCAGATACGCAGTATTTT
. | TRBJ1-3 | . | 15 | TRBV15 | CATSLDAGSGNTIYF | TGTGCCACCAGCCTAGACGCAGGGTCTGGAAACACCATATATTTT
. | TRBJ2-1 | . | 15 | TRBV5-1 | CASSLGGSTYNEQFF | TGCGCCAGCAGCTTGGGCGGATCGACCTACAATGAGCAGTTCTTC
. | TRBJ1-1 | TRBD1 | 12 | TRBV29-1 | CSGDRDNTEAFF | TGCAGCGGGGACAGGGATAACACTGAAGCTTTCTTT
. | TRBJ2-1 | . | 14 | TRBV7-9 | CASIVSGPYNEQFF | TGTGCCAGCATAGTGTCAGGCCCCTACAATGAGCAGTTCTTC
. | TRBJ2-1 | TRBD2 | 15 | TRBV4-1 | CASSHGTSSYNEQFF | TGCGCCAGCAGCCACGGGACTAGCTCCTACAATGAGCAGTTCTTC
once | TRBJ2-7 | TRBD1 | 15 | TRBV4-1 | CASSRIQGASYEQYF | TGCGCCAGCAGCCGCATACAGGGGGCATCCTACGAGCAGTACTTC
. | TRBJ1-4 | TRBD1 | 15 | TRBV28 | CASSLFGQGGEKLFF | TGTGCCAGCAGTTTATTCGGACAGGGTGGTGAAAAACTGTTTTTT
. | TRBJ2-1 | TRBD2 | 16 | TRBV7-9 | CASRRLAGWSYNEQFF | TGTGCCAGCAGGAGACTAGCGGGATGGTCCTACAATGAGCAGTTCTTC